The 25 T cell receptor beta chains below were found in one sample sequenced in a study of CD8+ T cells in alopecia areata. RNA, once extracted, was reverse transcribed into cDNA for use as the sequencing template. The assay was immunoSEQ multiplex PCR, and TCRdb's table has in-frame clones only and misses some. This sample yields some 180,000 clones, of which about 63% are seen a single time; over 1.5% belongs to the top ten. The input for sequencing was CD4+ T cells sorted from blood, taken at week 0. The source is a human donor with alopecia areata.

The chain has TRBV5-1 and TRBJ1-6; possible D gene TRBD1, 5 bases. CDR1 and CDR2 from the germline V gene are SGHRS and YFSETQ. Between the trimmed V and J ends, which lost 2 bases and 2 bases, there was a span of 11 bases. The CDR3 length is 16 residues. CDR3 coding DNA: TGCGCCAGCAGCTTCGGGGGACGAACCTATAATTCACCCCTCCACTTT. Amino acid sequence: CASSFGGRTYNSPLHF. Full variable domain (outside the CDR3, taken from reference TRBV5-1 and TRBJ1-6): KAGVTQTPRYLIKTRGQQVTLSCSPISGHRSVSWYQQTPGQGLQFLFEYFSETQRNKGNFPGRFSGRQFSNSRSEMNVSTLELGDSALYLCASSFGGRTYNSPLHFGNGTRLTVT.

The gene calls are TRBV5-6 and TRBJ2-3; D may be TRBD2 (5 bases). Between the trimmed V and J ends, which lost 4 bases and 1 base, there was a span of 16 bases. CDR3 size: 16 residues. CDR1 is SGHDT and CDR2 is YYEEEE in the germline V gene. The CDR3 here is CASSPLGRVGTDTQYF. CDR3 bases: TGTGCCAGCAGCCCGTTAGGGCGGGTGGGCACAGATACGCAGTATTTT.

The chain recombines TRBV10-3 with TRBJ1-1; D is perhaps TRBD1 (6 bases). Per the germline V gene, CDR1 is ENHRY and CDR2 is SYGVKD. Trimming stripped 7 bases from V and 1 base from J, with 10 bases between. CDR3 length: 13 residues. The CDR3 is CAITTGKNTEAFF. The CDR3 nucleotides read TGTGCCATCACTACAGGGAAGAACACTGAAGCTTTCTTT.

This clone was counted between two and nine times. The chain combines TRBV18 with TRBJ2-3; D is uncertain. Trimming pared 4 bases from V and 3 bases from J, leaving 5 bases between. Germline CDR1 and CDR2: KGHSH and LQKENI. The CDR3 extends over 12 amino acids. The CDR3 protein is CASSLETDTQYF. CDR3 bases: TGTGCCAGCTCACTCGAAACAGATACGCAGTATTTT. Together with reference TRBV18 and TRBJ2-3, the CDR3 gives the full variable domain: NAGVMQNPRHLVRRRGQEARLRCSPMKGHSHVYWYRQLPEEGLKFMVYLQKENIIDESGMPKERFSAEFPKEGPSILRIQQVVRGDSAAYFCASSLETDTQYFGPGTRLTVL.

The chain couples TRBV29-1 to TRBJ2-1; 11 nucleotides match TRBD1. Germline CDR1 SQVTM, CDR2 ANQGSEA. The CDR3 has 18 amino acids. V shed 6 bases and J 2 bases; nucleotides not matched to a gene: 15. CDR3 sequence reads: CSVPKGQGAKGTYNEQFF. The CDR3 DNA sequence: TGCAGCGTGCCCAAAGGACAGGGGGCGAAAGGGACCTACAATGAGCAGTTCTTC.

The chain links TRBV29-1 to TRBJ2-2, with TRBD2 matching 9 bases. The CDR3 has 15 residues. J lost 0 bases, V lost 5 bases, and 4 bases had no gene match. The germline V gene encodes CDR1 SQVTM and CDR2 ANQGSEA. The CDR3 DNA is TGCAGCGTTTCGGGACTAGCAACGAACACCGGGGAGCTGTTTTTT. Its translation: CSVSGLATNTGELFF.

The gene calls are TRBV5-6 and TRBJ2-7; D is ambiguous. V was shortened by 4 bases and J by 3 bases, with 14 bases between the two germline ends. In germline, CDR1 is SGHDT, CDR2 YYEEEE. The length of the CDR3 is 14 residues. Here the CDR3 DNA reads TGTGCCAGCAGCAACCGGCGTCAAAACTACGAGCAGTACTTC. Translation gives CASSNRRQNYEQYF.

CDR3 amino acids: CATRTDKHRDTEAFF. The CDR3 region has the DNA TGTGCCACCAGAACGGACAAACACCGGGACACTGAAGCTTTCTTT. The rearrangement links TRBV15 to TRBJ1-1, with D possibly being TRBD1 (5 bases). The germline gives CDR1 LNHNV, CDR2 YYDKDF (reference sequence). The CDR3 has 15 residues. V was cut by 6 bases and J by 3 bases, with 17 bases left in between.

This clone showed up just once. The chain uses TRBV5-6 and TRBJ2-1, with 15 bases fitting TRBD2. Per the germline V gene, CDR1 is SGHDT and CDR2 is YYEEEE. This CDR3 has 17 amino acids. V gave up 4 bases and J gave up 7 bases; unmatched junction bases: 9. In DNA, the CDR3 is TGTGCCAGCAGCCTAGGACTAGCGGGGGGGCCGTTTAATGAGCAGTTCTTC. Translating it yields CASSLGLAGGPFNEQFF.

The J gene is TRBJ1-1, the V gene TRBV7-6, with a tentative D call TRBD1 (5 bases). There are 17 residues in the CDR3. Trimming cost V 5 bases and J 1 base, with 20 bases left between them. The germline V gene encodes CDR1 SGHVS and CDR2 FNYEAQ. CDR3 protein: CASSHIQGTAQNTEAFF. DNA of the CDR3: TGTGCCAGCAGCCACATTCAGGGTACAGCTCAGAACACTGAAGCTTTCTTT.

This clone was observed a handful of times. V gene TRBV29-1 combines with J gene TRBJ2-5; the match to TRBD1 covers 11 bases. Germline CDR1 and CDR2: SQVTM and ANQGSEA. This CDR3 has 13 amino acids. V gave up 8 bases and J gave up 5 bases; unmatched junction bases: 7. CDR3 in amino acids: CSYGQGAGETQYF. The DNA of the CDR3 is TGCAGCTACGGACAGGGGGCCGGTGAGACCCAGTACTTC.

The CDR3 coding sequence is TGTGCCAGCAGCCCCCCGGGGGGGTGGACAGATACGCAGTATTTT. It specifies CASSPPGGWTDTQYF. The chain uses TRBV7-8 and TRBJ2-3; TRBD2 matches 8 bases. The length of the CDR3 is 15 residues. CDR1 is SGHVS and CDR2 is FQNEAQ in the germline V gene. With 5 bases clipped from V and 3 bases from J, the junction kept 7 bases outside the gene matches.

This chain joins TRBV6-5 and TRBJ2-7; D may be TRBD1 or TRBD2 (5 bases each). Trimming cost V 2 bases and J 3 bases, with 11 bases left between them. Germline V gene data show CDR1 as MNHEY and CDR2 as SVGAGI. The CDR3 contains 14 residues. The CDR3 nucleotides read TGTGCCAGCAGTTACGGGGACCGGAACTACGAGCAGTACTTC. It is translated as CASSYGDRNYEQYF.

J is TRBJ1-4 and V is TRBV30; D perhaps matches TRBD1 (5 bases). CDR1 GTSNPN and CDR2 SVGIG come from the germline V gene (reference sequence). Deletions cut 3 bases from V and 2 bases from J, with 16 bases between. The CDR3 totals 16 residues. CDR3 sequence (DNA): TGTGCCTGGAGCCAGGCAGGGACTTTGACTAATGAAAAACTGTTTTTT. Translation gives CAWSQAGTLTNEKLFF.

CDR3 nucleotide sequence: TGTGCCAGCAACAACCTCTGGGACAGTCCCTACGAGCAGTACTTC. Translated, it gives CASNNLWDSPYEQYF. The chain couples TRBV5-6 to TRBJ2-7, with 7 bases fitting TRBD1. Germline-derived CDR1 and CDR2 are SGHDT and YYEEEE. The CDR3 runs to 15 residues. The V segment lost 6 bases and the J segment 2 bases; nucleotides outside the gene matches: 11.

As regards this clone: Other DNA sequences in this sample translate to the same CDR3. V gene TRBV27 combines with J gene TRBJ1-2; 7 bases match TRBD1. The CDR3 contains 12 residues. V was pared by 4 bases and J by 10 bases, with 6 bases of the junction left unmatched. Germline-derived CDR1 and CDR2 are MNHEY and SMNVEV (reference sequence). CDR3 sequence (DNA): TGTGCCAGCAGTTCCATTGGGACAGACTACACCTTC. It is translated as CASSSIGTDYTF.

A few counts support this clone. The chain carries TRBV7-2 and TRBJ2-7, with D tentatively TRBD2 (6 bases). This CDR3 comprises 14 residues. Germline V CDR1 and CDR2: SGHTA, FQGNSA. Trimming stripped 4 bases from V and 0 bases from J, with 10 bases between. CDR3 region: CASSYLATSYEQYF. CDR3 nucleotides: TGTGCCAGCAGCTATCTAGCGACCTCCTACGAGCAGTACTTC.

There are a few counts of this clone. The genes are TRBV29-1 and TRBJ2-5, with D unresolved. Trimming left V 0 bases short and J 5 bases short, with 4 bases between. CDR3 length equals 11 residues. Germline lookup yields CDR1 SQVTM and CDR2 ANQGSEA. The CDR3: CSVEEGETQYF. DNA for the CDR3: TGCAGCGTTGAAGAAGGCGAGACCCAGTACTTC.

This rearrangement joins TRBV6-5 to TRBJ1-5, with 7 bases identical to TRBD1. V lost 6 bases, J lost 3 bases, and 5 bases stayed unmatched. Looked up from germline, CDR1 is MNHEY and CDR2 is SVGAGI. This CDR3 region has 14 residues. For the CDR3, the DNA is TGTGCCAGCAGCACGGGACAGAACAATCAGCCCCAGCATTTT. It yields the protein CASSTGQNNQPQHF.

This clone appeared a few times. The chain has TRBV5-6 and TRBJ1-2; 7 positions match TRBD1. This CDR3 has 15 amino acids. Germline V CDR1 and CDR2: SGHDT, YYEEEE. V lost 4 bases, J lost 2 bases, and 8 bases stayed unmatched. This CDR3 is CASSPRQGLNYGYTF. In nucleotides, the CDR3 is TGTGCCAGCAGCCCACGACAGGGACTGAACTATGGCTACACCTTC. The entire variable domain, with the rest obtained from reference TRBV5-6 and TRBJ1-2, is as follows: DAGVTQSPTHLIKTRGQQVTLRCSPKSGHDTVSWYQQALGQGPQFIFQYYEEEERQRGNFPDRFSGHQFPNYSSELNVNALLLGDSALYLCASSPRQGLNYGYTFGSGTRLTVV.

In this sample, this clone turned up a few times. The chain's CDR3 is CASRKTGLDSGANVLTF. Written as DNA, the CDR3 is TGTGCCAGCAGGAAGACAGGACTAGACTCTGGGGCCAACGTCCTGACTTTC. The chain couples TRBV7-8 to TRBJ2-6; D is perhaps TRBD2 (7 bases). CDR1 and CDR2 from the germline V gene are SGHVS and FQNEAQ. The germline V and J ends were trimmed by 6 bases and 0 bases, with 15 bases remaining between them. The CDR3 is 17 amino acids.

This clone was observed a handful of times. The chain couples TRBV29-1 to TRBJ1-1; D perhaps matches TRBD1 (5 bases). This CDR3 has 12 residues. Germline loops: CDR1 SQVTM, CDR2 ANQGSEA. Trimming removed 5 bases from V and 10 bases from J, with 17 bases in between. For the CDR3, the DNA is TGCAGCGTTCTAATAGGGGACTTCCGAGCTTTCTTT. This encodes CSVLIGDFRAFF.

This chain links TRBV30 with TRBJ1-5; perhaps TRBD1 as D (5 bases). There are 13 residues in the CDR3. Germline lookup yields CDR1 GTSNPN and CDR2 SVGIG (reference sequence). V was clipped by 2 bases and J by 4 bases, with 9 bases between them. The CDR3 spells CAWSLTENQPQHF. The CDR3 DNA is TGTGCCTGGAGTCTGACAGAGAATCAGCCCCAGCATTTT.

The J gene is TRBJ2-1, the V gene TRBV5-1; D is unclear. This CDR3 has 15 residues. CDR1 is SGHRS, CDR2 YFSETQ, per germline. V was shortened by 9 bases and J by 5 bases, with 21 bases between the two germline ends. The CDR3 nucleotides read TGCGCCACCCCAACGGACCAAAACCTTAACAATGAGCAGTTCTTC. This sequence encodes CATPTDQNLNNEQFF.

This clone was detected a few times. The chain uses TRBV7-8 and TRBJ1-2; perhaps TRBD1 as D (6 bases). This CDR3 comprises 15 residues. Trimming stripped 5 bases from V and 6 bases from J, with 19 bases between. CDR1 and CDR2 from the germline V gene are SGHVS and FQNEAQ. The CDR3 reads CASSRSSGAWNGYTF. CDR3 DNA sequence: TGTGCCAGCAGCCGTTCCTCGGGGGCATGGAATGGCTACACCTTC.